In its sample, the clone carrying this T cell receptor beta chain was seen once. This entry comes from a study of blood T cell repertoires in COVID-19. Study-wide context: Whether acute or convalescent, the COVID-19 samples came from the United States, Italy and Spain. In each case, the material was cDNA or gDNA derived from T cells, B-cell-depleted T cells, or PBMCs.

Germline V CDR1 and CDR2: SGHVS, FQNEAQ. V lost 5 bases and J 4 bases, leaving 9 bases between the germline ends. The CDR3 sequence is 13 residues long. Original methodology: Amplification of reference gene primers provided the estimated nucleated cell counts. Some clones are missing from TCRdb's copy, which holds only in-frame ones; the method was immunoSEQ multiplex PCR. V and J calls and clone size follow that table, whereas D and trimming were derived from the DNA. The sample has some 13,000 clones, 70% to 90% seen once. The origin of this receptor is an elderly man with acute or convalescent COVID-19. The sample was peripheral blood. The chain links TRBV7-8 to TRBJ1-5, with D possibly matching TRBD1 (6 bases). The CDR3 DNA follows: TGTGCCAGCAGCGGGGGGGCAAATCAGCCCCAGCATTTT. As protein: CASSGGANQPQHF.